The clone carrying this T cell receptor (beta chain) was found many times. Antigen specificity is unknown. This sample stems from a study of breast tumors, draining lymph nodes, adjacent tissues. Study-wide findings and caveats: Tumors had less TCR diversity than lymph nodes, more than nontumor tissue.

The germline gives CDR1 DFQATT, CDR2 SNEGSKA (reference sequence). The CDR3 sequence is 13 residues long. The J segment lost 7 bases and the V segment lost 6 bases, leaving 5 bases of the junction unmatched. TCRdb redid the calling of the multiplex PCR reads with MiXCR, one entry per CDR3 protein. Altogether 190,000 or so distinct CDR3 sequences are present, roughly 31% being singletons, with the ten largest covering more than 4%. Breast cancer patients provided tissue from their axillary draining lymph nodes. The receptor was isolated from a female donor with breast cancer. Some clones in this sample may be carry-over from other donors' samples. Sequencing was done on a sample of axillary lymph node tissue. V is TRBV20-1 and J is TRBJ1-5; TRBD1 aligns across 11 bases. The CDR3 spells CSARTGGSQPQHF. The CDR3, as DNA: TGCAGTGCCAGGACAGGGGGCAGCCAGCCCCAGCATTTT.